The TCR beta chain under discussion was sequenced for a study of T cell changes during pregnancy in multiple sclerosis. Trimming cost V 5 bases and J 3 bases, with 8 bases left between them. The CDR3 sequence is 12 residues long. In germline, CDR1 is GTSNPN, CDR2 SVGIG (reference sequence). Repertoires were generated with immunoSEQ multiplex PCR, while TCRdb's copy carries only in-frame clones and drops some. The sample lists roughly 70,000 clones; about nine tenths were seen once. Sequenced here: peripheral blood, sampled in the third trimester of pregnancy. The receptor was derived from a female donor with multiple sclerosis, enrolled in a pregnancy study. This chain connects TRBV30 to TRBJ2-1, with D possibly matching TRBD2 (6 bases). The CDR3 reads CAWGEDYNEQFF. The CDR3 DNA sequence: TGTGCCTGGGGGGAGGACTACAATGAGCAGTTCTTC.